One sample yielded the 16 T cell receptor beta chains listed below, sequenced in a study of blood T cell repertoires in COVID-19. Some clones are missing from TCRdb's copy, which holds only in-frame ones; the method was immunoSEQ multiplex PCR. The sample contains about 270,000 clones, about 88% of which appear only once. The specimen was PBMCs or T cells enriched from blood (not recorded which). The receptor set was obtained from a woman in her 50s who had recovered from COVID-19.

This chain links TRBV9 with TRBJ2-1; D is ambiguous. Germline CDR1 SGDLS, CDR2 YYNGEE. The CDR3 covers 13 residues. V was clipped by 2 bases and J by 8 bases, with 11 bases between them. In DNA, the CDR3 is TGTGCCAGCAGCGTTGACTTGTTTGATGAGCAGTTCTTC. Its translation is CASSVDLFDEQFF.

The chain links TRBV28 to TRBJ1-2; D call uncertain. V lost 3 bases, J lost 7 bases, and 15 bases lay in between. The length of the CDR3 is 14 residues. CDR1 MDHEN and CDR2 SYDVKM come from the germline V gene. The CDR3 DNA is TGTGCCAGCAGTTTGATCAGCCAGTGGGCTGGCTACACCTTC. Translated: CASSLISQWAGYTF.

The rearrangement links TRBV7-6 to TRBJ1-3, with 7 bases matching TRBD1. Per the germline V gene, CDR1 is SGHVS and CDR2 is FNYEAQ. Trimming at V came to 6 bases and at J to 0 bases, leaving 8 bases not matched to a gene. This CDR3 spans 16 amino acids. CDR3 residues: CASRTNYRGSGNTIYF. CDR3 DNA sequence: TGTGCCAGCAGGACAAACTACAGGGGCTCTGGAAACACCATATATTTT.

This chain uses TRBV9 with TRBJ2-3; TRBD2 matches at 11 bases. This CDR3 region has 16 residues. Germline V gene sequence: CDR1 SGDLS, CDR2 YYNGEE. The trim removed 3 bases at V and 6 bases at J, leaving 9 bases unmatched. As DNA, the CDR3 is TGTGCCAGCAGCGGCGCCGGGACTAGCGGCTCTGATACGCAGTATTTT. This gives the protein CASSGAGTSGSDTQYF.

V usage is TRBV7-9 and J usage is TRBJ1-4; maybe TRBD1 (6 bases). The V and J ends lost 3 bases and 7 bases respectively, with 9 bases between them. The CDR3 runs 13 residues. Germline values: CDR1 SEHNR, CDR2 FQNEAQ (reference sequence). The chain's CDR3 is CASSLTGREKLFF. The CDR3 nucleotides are TGTGCCAGCAGCTTGACAGGTCGTGAAAAACTGTTTTTT.

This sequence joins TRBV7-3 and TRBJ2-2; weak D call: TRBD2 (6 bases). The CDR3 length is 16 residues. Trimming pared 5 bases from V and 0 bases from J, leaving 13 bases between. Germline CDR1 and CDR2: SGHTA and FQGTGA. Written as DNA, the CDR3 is TGTGCCAGCAGCCTCCATAGCGGTGCGAACACCGGGGAGCTGTTTTTT. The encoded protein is CASSLHSGANTGELFF.

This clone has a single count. The CDR3 sequence: CASSRIQGEAFF. For the CDR3, the DNA is TGTGCCAGCAGCCGAATCCAGGGAGAAGCTTTCTTT. The chain has TRBV12-3 or TRBV12-4 and TRBJ1-1, with D perhaps TRBD1 (5 bases). The CDR3 totals 12 residues. Trimming shortened V by 6 bases and J by 8 bases, and 13 bases separated the two germline ends.

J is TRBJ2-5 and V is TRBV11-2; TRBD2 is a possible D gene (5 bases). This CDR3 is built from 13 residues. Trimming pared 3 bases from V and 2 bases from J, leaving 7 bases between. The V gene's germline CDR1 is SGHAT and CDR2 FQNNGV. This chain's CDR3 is CASSFGLQETQYF. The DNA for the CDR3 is TGTGCCAGCAGCTTCGGACTGCAAGAGACCCAGTACTTC.

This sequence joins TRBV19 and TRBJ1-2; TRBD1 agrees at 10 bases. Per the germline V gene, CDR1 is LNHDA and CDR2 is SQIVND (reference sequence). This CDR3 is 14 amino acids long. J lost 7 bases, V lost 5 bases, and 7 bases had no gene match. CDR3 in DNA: TGTGCCAGTAGTTTCCGGACAGGGGGAGTTGGCTACACCTTC. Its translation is CASSFRTGGVGYTF.

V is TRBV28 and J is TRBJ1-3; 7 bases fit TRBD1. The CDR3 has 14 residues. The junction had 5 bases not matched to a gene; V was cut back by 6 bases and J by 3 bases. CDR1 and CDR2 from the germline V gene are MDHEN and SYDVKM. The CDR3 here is CASRLDRVGNTIYF. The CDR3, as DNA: TGTGCCAGCAGGCTTGACAGGGTTGGAAACACCATATATTTT.

CDR3 loop: CASSATGGTNEKLFF. The CDR3 DNA reads as TGTGCCAGCTCAGCAACAGGGGGCACTAATGAAAAACTGTTTTTT. This chain links TRBV18 with TRBJ1-4; 9 bases map to TRBD1. CDR3 size: 15 residues. J lost 2 bases, V lost 5 bases, and 3 bases had no gene match. CDR1 KGHSH and CDR2 LQKENI come from the germline V gene. Combining the CDR3 with reference TRBV18 and TRBJ1-4 gives the whole variable domain NAGVMQNPRHLVRRRGQEARLRCSPMKGHSHVYWYRQLPEEGLKFMVYLQKENIIDESGMPKERFSAEFPKEGPSILRIQQVVRGDSAAYFCASSATGGTNEKLFFGSGTQLSVL.

Here the CDR3 reads CASSVDTGNNSPLHF. Written as DNA, the CDR3 is TGTGCCAGCAGCGTAGACACAGGGAACAATTCACCCCTCCACTTT. The chain carries TRBV9 and TRBJ1-6, with a possible D match to TRBD1 (6 bases). There are 15 residues in the CDR3. With 0 bases removed from V and 7 bases from J, the gap between germline ends came to 11 bases. Germline CDR1 SGDLS, CDR2 YYNGEE.

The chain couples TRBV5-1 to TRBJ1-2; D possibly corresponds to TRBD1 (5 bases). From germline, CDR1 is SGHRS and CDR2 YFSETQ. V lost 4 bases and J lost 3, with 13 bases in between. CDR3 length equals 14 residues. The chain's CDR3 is CASSPTAGDYGYTF. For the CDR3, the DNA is TGCGCCAGCAGCCCTACAGCGGGGGACTATGGCTACACCTTC.

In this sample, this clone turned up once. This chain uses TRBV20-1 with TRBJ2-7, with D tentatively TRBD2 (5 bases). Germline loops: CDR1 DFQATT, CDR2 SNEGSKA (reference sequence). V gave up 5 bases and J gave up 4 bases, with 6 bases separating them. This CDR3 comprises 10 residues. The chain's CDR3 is CSAGEYEQYF. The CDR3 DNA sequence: TGCAGTGCTGGGGAGTACGAGCAGTACTTC.

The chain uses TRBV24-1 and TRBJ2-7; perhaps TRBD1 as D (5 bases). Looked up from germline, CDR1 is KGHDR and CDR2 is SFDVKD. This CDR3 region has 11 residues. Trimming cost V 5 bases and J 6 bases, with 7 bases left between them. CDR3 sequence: CATSGQGEQYF. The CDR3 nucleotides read TGTGCCACCAGTGGCCAGGGCGAGCAGTACTTC.

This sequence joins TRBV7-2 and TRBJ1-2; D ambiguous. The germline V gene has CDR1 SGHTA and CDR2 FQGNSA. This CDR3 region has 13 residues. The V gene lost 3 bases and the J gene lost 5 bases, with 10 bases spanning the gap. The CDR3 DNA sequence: TGTGCCAGCAGCTTTCAGGCCGCGTATGGCTACACCTTC. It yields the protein CASSFQAAYGYTF. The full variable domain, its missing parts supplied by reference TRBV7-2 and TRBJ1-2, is GAGVSQSPSNKVTEKGKDVELRCDPISGHTALYWYRQSLGQGLEFLIYFQGNSAPDKSGLPSDRFSAERTGGSVSTLTIQRTQQEDSAVYLCASSFQAAYGYTFGSGTRLTVV.